These 23 T cell receptor beta chains were sequenced from one sample in a study of T cell responses to AZD1222 COVID-19 vaccine. Using immunoSEQ multiplex PCR, the repertoire was profiled, and TCRdb retains in-frame clones only, with some absent. The sample has some 84,000 clones, about 83% seen once. The sequenced sample was peripheral blood, obtained 28 days after the second AZD1222 dose. The source of these receptors is an adult who received the AZD1222 COVID-19 vaccine.

Only one count was recorded for this clone. The rearrangement uses TRBV5-1 and TRBJ1-6; D possibly corresponds to TRBD1 (5 bases). The CDR3 covers 15 residues. Germline V gene data show CDR1 as SGHRS and CDR2 as YFSETQ. Deletions cut 5 bases from V and 4 bases from J, with 13 bases between. CDR3 sequence: CASSLSGTYNSPLHF. In DNA, the CDR3 is TGCGCCAGCAGTCTGAGTGGGACGTATAATTCACCCCTCCACTTT.

V and J are TRBV13 and TRBJ1-1; 7 bases agree with TRBD1. This CDR3 contains 12 residues. In germline, CDR1 is PRHDT, CDR2 FYEKMQ (reference sequence). With 11 bases clipped from V and 4 bases from J, the junction kept 7 bases outside the gene matches. The CDR3 region has the DNA TGTGCCGTCGGACAGGAGATCACTGAAGCTTTCTTT. This encodes CAVGQEITEAFF.

This clone is a singleton in its sample. This chain connects TRBV9 to TRBJ1-1; D remains ambiguous. The germline CDR1 and CDR2 sequences are SGDLS and YYNGEE. V dropped 0 bases and J dropped 1 base, with 4 bases sitting between them. The CDR3 runs 13 residues. CDR3 loop: CASSVEGNTEAFF. In nucleotides, the CDR3 is TGTGCCAGCAGCGTAGAGGGGAACACTGAAGCTTTCTTT.

The chain joins TRBV19 to TRBJ1-5, with D possibly matching TRBD1 (5 bases). CDR3 length equals 16 residues. The V gene's germline CDR1 is LNHDA and CDR2 SQIVND (reference sequence). Between the trimmed V and J ends, which lost 7 bases and 7 bases, there was a span of 23 bases. CDR3 loop: CASNQLGQSYDQPQHF. CDR3 DNA: TGTGCCAGTAACCAGCTAGGACAAAGCTACGACCAGCCCCAGCATTTT.

The rearrangement links TRBV6-5 to TRBJ2-7, with D possibly TRBD1 on 6 matching bases. Trimming removed 3 bases from V and 7 bases from J, with 16 bases in between. Germline V gene sequence: CDR1 MNHEY, CDR2 SVGAGI. The CDR3 has 14 amino acids. CDR3 sequence: CASSYWAGVEEQYF. The CDR3, as DNA: TGTGCCAGCAGTTATTGGGCAGGGGTGGAGGAGCAGTACTTC.

This sequence joins TRBV3-1 (or the pseudogene TRBV3-2) and TRBJ2-1, with 9 bases fitting TRBD1. V gave up 5 bases and J gave up 5 bases; unmatched junction bases: 7. Germline CDR1 LGHDT, CDR2 YNNKEL (reference sequence). The CDR3 contains 15 residues. CDR3 sequence (DNA): TGTGCCAGCAGCTTGACCGGGACAGGGAACAATGAGCAGTTCTTC. It encodes CASSLTGTGNNEQFF.

The chain combines TRBV25-1 with TRBJ2-7, with D unclear. CDR1 is MGHDK and CDR2 is SYGVNS in the germline V gene. This CDR3 has 15 residues. Trimming left V 5 bases short and J 0 bases short, with 14 bases between. The DNA of the CDR3 is TGTGCCAGCAGTCATCCTCCGGGCGGCTCCTACGAGCAGTACTTC. Its translation: CASSHPPGGSYEQYF.

There are a few counts of this clone. A junction end diverges from the germline sequence, so it may reflect a read error. The chain has TRBV7-7 and TRBJ2-2, with 8 bases matching TRBD2. Germline V gives CDR1 SSHAT, CDR2 FNYEAQ (reference sequence). This CDR3 is 15 amino acids long. The CDR3 bases are TGTGCTAGCAGCTTAGCGGGGCCGAACACCGGGGAGCTGTTTTTT. It yields the protein CASSLAGPNTGELFF. Looking up the rest from reference TRBV7-7 and TRBJ2-2 gives the full variable domain: GAGVSQSPRYKVTKRGQDVTLRCDPISSHATLYWYQQALGQGPEFLTYFNYEAQPDKSGLPSDRFSAERPEGSISTLTIQRTEQRDSAMYRCASSLAGPNTGELFFGEGSRLTVL.

CDR3 in DNA: TGTGCCAGCTCACGTCCGGAGACCCAGTACTTC. As protein: CASSRPETQYF. The chain employs TRBV18 and TRBJ2-5; no firm D call. The CDR3 extends over 11 amino acids. The V end lost 4 bases, the J end lost 5 bases, and 5 bases lay between the germline ends. The germline V gene encodes CDR1 KGHSH and CDR2 LQKENI.

This clone appeared a single time. The CDR3 reads CASSLTNSPLHF. The CDR3 DNA is TGTGCCAGCAGCCTTACTAATTCACCCCTCCACTTT. This chain connects TRBV14 to TRBJ1-6; D gene ambiguous. V lost 4 bases to trimming and J lost 6 bases, with 4 bases between them. CDR3 length equals 12 residues. Germline V CDR1 and CDR2: SGHDN, FVKESK.

This rearrangement joins TRBV28 to TRBJ2-1; TRBD2 matches 10 bases. CDR1 and CDR2 (germline): MDHEN, SYDVKM. The V segment lost 4 bases and the J segment 4 bases; nucleotides outside the gene matches: 16. The CDR3 has 19 residues. The CDR3 here is CASSSPLDSGGAAYNEQFF. For the CDR3, the DNA is TGTGCCAGCAGTTCCCCCCTCGACAGCGGGGGGGCGGCGTACAATGAGCAGTTCTTC. The complete variable domain, with remaining parts taken from reference TRBV28 and TRBJ2-1, reads DVKVTQSSRYLVKRTGEKVFLECVQDMDHENMFWYRQDPGLGLRLIYFSYDVKMKEKGDIPEGYSVSREKKERFSLILESASTNQTSMYLCASSSPLDSGGAAYNEQFFGPGTRLTVL.

The chain recombines TRBV19 with TRBJ1-3; D gene unclear. The CDR3 has 14 amino acids. Trimming removed 10 bases at V and 0 bases at J, with 13 bases between. The V gene's germline CDR1 is LNHDA and CDR2 SQIVND (reference sequence). CDR3 sequence: CATSDGSSGNTIYF. The CDR3 nucleotides read TGTGCCACCTCGGACGGCAGCTCTGGAAACACCATATATTTT.

The chain uses TRBV12-5 and TRBJ1-2; possible D gene TRBD1, 5 bases. Trimming stripped 3 bases from V and 0 bases from J, with 29 bases between. In germline, CDR1 is LGHNT, CDR2 FRNRAP. This CDR3 spans 21 amino acids. CDR3 amino acids: CASGLFSISSPGTRANYGYTF. The CDR3 DNA sequence: TGTGCTAGTGGTTTATTTTCAATTTCAAGTCCGGGGACCCGTGCTAACTATGGCTACACCTTC.

The chain has TRBV28 and TRBJ2-7; tentative D call: TRBD1 (6 bases). The CDR3 is 14 amino acids. The germline V gene has CDR1 MDHEN and CDR2 SYDVKM. Trimming took 8 bases from V and 0 from J, leaving 14 bases between them. CDR3 nucleotides: TGTGCCAGCGCAAGGGACACCAACTCCTACGAGCAGTACTTC. Its protein product is CASARDTNSYEQYF.

The gene calls are TRBV6-2 or TRBV6-3 and TRBJ2-7, with 9 bases fitting TRBD1. The CDR3 runs to 15 residues. V was pared by 2 bases and J by 0 bases, with 2 bases of the junction left unmatched. In germline, CDR1 is MNHEY, CDR2 SVGEGT. CDR3 nucleotides: TGTGCCAGCAGTTACATGGACAGGGGCTCCTACGAGCAGTACTTC. It translates to CASSYMDRGSYEQYF.

Note on this clone: This same CDR3 is encoded by further DNA sequences in the sample. This chain links TRBV28 with TRBJ2-7, with 9 bases that match TRBD1. CDR1 is MDHEN, CDR2 SYDVKM, per germline. The CDR3 spans 13 residues. Trimming cost V 5 bases and J 4 bases; bases outside gene matches: 3. The CDR3 DNA reads as TGTGCCAGCAGTACGGGACAGGGTTACGAGCAGTACTTC. Amino acids: CASSTGQGYEQYF.

This clone turned up a few times. The chain combines TRBV12-3 or TRBV12-4 with TRBJ1-1; tentative D call: TRBD1 (6 bases). CDR3 length equals 13 residues. V lost 5 bases to trimming and J lost 2 bases, with 9 bases between them. CDR3 nucleotides: TGTGCCAGCAGTAGGACAGCCAACACTGAAGCTTTCTTT. This translates into CASSRTANTEAFF.

The genes are TRBV19 and TRBJ2-1; D gene uncertain. The V and J ends lost 3 bases and 6 bases respectively, with 18 bases between them. In germline, CDR1 is LNHDA, CDR2 SQIVND (reference sequence). The length of the CDR3 is 16 residues. The CDR3 region is CASSIGWVPVSNEQFF. The CDR3 DNA sequence: TGTGCCAGTAGTATCGGGTGGGTCCCCGTCTCCAATGAGCAGTTCTTC.

The chain carries TRBV27 and TRBJ2-3; 9 bases fit TRBD2. The CDR3 totals 12 residues. Germline CDR1 and CDR2: MNHEY and SMNVEV (reference sequence). Trimming at V came to 5 bases and at J to 6 bases, leaving 0 bases not matched to a gene. DNA of the CDR3: TGTGCCAGCAGTGCGGGAGGGGATACGCAGTATTTT. This translates into CASSAGGDTQYF.

This chain joins TRBV6-5 and TRBJ1-1; no firm D call. The CDR3 is 11 residues long. Trimming left V 4 bases short and J 8 bases short, with 8 bases between. CDR1 is MNHEY, CDR2 SVGAGI, per germline. The CDR3: CASSLGGEAFF. CDR3 bases: TGTGCCAGCAGTTTAGGAGGGGAAGCTTTCTTT.

This chain joins TRBV2 and TRBJ1-1; D is ambiguous. The CDR3 runs to 13 residues. CDR1 is SNHLY, CDR2 FYNNEI, per germline. The V end was cut by 3 bases, the J end by 7 bases, with 12 bases between. The CDR3 protein is CASSDPVHFEAFF. CDR3 DNA sequence: TGTGCCAGCAGTGATCCAGTCCACTTTGAAGCTTTCTTT. The whole variable domain, remainder taken from reference TRBV2 and TRBJ1-1, is EPEVTQTPSHQVTQMGQEVILRCVPISNHLYFYWYRQILGQKVEFLVSFYNNEISEKSEIFDDQFSVERPDGSNFTLKIRSTKLEDSAMYFCASSDPVHFEAFFGQGTRLTVV.

This clone has just a few counts. This chain links TRBV13 with TRBJ2-1; no reliable D call. V was cut by 5 bases and J by 13 bases, with 21 bases left in between. The CDR3 spans 14 residues. Germline V CDR1 and CDR2: PRHDT, FYEKMQ (reference sequence). The DNA of the CDR3 is TGTGCCAGCAGCCCACCGAATACACAAGTCTCCCAGTTCTTC. It is translated as CASSPPNTQVSQFF.

J is TRBJ1-4 and V is TRBV28, with no clear D. CDR3 length: 15 amino acids. The germline V and J ends were trimmed by 7 bases and 7 bases, with 19 bases remaining between them. Looked up from germline, CDR1 is MDHEN and CDR2 is SYDVKM. Here the CDR3 reads CASTLNTASGEKLFF. The CDR3 nucleotides read TGTGCCAGCACCTTAAACACAGCATCGGGTGAAAAACTGTTTTTT.